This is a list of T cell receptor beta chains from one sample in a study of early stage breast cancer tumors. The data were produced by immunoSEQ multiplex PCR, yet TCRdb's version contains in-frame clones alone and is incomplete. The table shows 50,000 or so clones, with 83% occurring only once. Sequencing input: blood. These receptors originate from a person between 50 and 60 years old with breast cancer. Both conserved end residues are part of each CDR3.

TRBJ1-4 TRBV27 CASSRLNEKLFF
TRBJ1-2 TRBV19 CASSPQQDAYGYTF
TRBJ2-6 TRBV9 CASSVDPRPSGANVLTF
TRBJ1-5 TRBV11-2 CASASGWGTNQPQHF
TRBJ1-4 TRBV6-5 CASSSPGQGAEKLFF
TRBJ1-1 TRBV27 CASSLKIMNTEAFF
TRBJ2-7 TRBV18 CASSPPGTIWYEQYF
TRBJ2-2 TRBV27 CANRRGQGGNTGELFF
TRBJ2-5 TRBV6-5 CASSRSGGRQETQYF
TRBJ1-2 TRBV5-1 CASSLWTGGGYTF
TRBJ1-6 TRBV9 CASSPQGKDSPLHF
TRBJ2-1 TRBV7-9 CASTIQAGSYNEQFF
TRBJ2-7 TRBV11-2 CASSLGVYEQYF
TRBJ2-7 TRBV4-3 CASSQGRRLRDEQYF
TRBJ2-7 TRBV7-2 CASSSSSLPSEQYF
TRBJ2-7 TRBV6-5 CASSGTGFSYEQYF